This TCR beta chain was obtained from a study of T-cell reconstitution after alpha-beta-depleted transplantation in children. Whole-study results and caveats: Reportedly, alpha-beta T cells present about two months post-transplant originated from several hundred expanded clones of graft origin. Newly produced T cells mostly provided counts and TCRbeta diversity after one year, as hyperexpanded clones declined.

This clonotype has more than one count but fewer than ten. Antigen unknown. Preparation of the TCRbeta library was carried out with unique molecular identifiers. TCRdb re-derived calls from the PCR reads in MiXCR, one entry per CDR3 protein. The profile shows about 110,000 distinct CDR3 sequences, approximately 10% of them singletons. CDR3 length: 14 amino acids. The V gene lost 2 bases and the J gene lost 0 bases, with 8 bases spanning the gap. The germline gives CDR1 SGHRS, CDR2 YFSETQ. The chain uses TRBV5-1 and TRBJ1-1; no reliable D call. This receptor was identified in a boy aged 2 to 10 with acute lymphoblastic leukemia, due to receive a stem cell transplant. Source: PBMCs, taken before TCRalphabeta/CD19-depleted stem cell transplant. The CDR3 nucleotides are TGCGCCAGCAGCTTTTCCCTCATGAACACTGAAGCTTTCTTT. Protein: CASSFSLMNTEAFF.